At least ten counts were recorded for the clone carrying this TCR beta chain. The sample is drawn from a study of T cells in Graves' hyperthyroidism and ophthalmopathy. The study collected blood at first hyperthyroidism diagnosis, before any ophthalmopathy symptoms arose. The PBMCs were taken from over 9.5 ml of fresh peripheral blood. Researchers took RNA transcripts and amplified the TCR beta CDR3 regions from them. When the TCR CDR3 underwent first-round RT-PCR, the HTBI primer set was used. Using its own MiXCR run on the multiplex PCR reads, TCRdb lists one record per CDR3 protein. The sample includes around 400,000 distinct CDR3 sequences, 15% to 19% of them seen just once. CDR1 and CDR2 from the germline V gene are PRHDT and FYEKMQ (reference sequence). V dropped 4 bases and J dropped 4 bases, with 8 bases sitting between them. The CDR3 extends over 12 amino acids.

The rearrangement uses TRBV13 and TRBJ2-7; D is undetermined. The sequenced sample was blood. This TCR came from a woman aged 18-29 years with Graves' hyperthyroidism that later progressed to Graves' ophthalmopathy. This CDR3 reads CASSSEAYEQYF. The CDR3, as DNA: TGTGCCAGCAGCTCTGAAGCGTACGAGCAGTACTTC.